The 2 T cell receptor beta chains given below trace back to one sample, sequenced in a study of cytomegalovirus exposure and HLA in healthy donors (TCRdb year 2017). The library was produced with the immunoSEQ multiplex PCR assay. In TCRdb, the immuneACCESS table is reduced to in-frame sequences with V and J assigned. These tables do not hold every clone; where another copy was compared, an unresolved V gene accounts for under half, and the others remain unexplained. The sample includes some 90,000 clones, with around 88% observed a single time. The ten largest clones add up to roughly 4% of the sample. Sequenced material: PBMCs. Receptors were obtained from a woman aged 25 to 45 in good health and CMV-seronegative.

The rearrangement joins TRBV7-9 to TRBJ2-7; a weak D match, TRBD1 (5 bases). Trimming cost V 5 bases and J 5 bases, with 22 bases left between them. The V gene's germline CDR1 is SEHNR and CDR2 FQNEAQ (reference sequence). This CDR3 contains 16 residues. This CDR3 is CASSPLSGAGLDEQYF. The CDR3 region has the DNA TGTGCCAGCAGCCCCCTTAGTGGGGCAGGGCTCGACGAGCAGTACTTC.

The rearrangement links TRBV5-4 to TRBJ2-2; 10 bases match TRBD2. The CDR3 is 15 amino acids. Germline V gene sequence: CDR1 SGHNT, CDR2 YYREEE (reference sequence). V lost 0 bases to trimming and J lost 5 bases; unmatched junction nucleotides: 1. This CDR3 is CASSLVTSGTGELFF. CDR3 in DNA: TGTGCCAGCAGCTTGGTGACTAGCGGGACCGGGGAGCTGTTTTTT.